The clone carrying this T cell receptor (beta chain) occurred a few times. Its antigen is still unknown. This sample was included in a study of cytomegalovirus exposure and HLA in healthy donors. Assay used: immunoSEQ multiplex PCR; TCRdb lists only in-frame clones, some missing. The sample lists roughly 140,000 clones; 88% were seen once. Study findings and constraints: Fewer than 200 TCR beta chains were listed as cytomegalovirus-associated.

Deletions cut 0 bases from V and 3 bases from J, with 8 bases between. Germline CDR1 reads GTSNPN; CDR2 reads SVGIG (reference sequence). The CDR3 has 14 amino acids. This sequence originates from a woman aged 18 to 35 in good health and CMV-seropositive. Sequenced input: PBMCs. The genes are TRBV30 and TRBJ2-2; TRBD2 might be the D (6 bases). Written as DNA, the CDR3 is TGTGCCTGGAGTGTACGGGGGTACACCGGGGAGCTGTTTTTT. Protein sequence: CAWSVRGYTGELFF.